Listed here are 25 T cell receptor beta chains from one sample, sequenced in a study of T cells in Graves' hyperthyroidism and ophthalmopathy. RNA transcripts gave rise to amplified TCR beta CDR3 regions. Initially, a first-round RT-PCR of the TCR CDR3 employed the HTBI primer set. Via MiXCR, TCRdb re-called the multiplex PCR reads, giving one row per CDR3 protein. This table has more than 50,000 distinct CDR3 sequences, roughly 50% appearing once. The sequenced sample consisted of blood. All receptors derive from a woman aged 55-75 years with Graves' ophthalmopathy.

The chain employs TRBV2 and TRBJ2-5, with 8 bases lining up with TRBD2. Germline V lookup: CDR1 SNHLY, CDR2 FYNNEI. The length of the CDR3 is 14 residues. Trimming removed 10 bases from V and 2 bases from J; junction bases left unmatched: 9. The CDR3 coding sequence is TGTGCCAACGACGCTAGCGGGCAACAAGAGACCCAGTACTTC. Translation gives CANDASGQQETQYF. Using reference TRBV2 and TRBJ2-5 for the parts outside the CDR3, the full variable domain is EPEVTQTPSHQVTQMGQEVILRCVPISNHLYFYWYRQILGQKVEFLVSFYNNEISEKSEIFDDQFSVERPDGSNFTLKIRSTKLEDSAMYFCANDASGQQETQYFGPGTRLLVL.

This clonotype was counted many times. This sequence joins TRBV20-1 and TRBJ2-7, with D maybe TRBD2 (5 bases). Germline CDR1 reads DFQATT; CDR2 reads SNEGSKA (reference sequence). V gave up 6 bases and J gave up 3 bases, with 12 bases separating them. CDR3 length: 12 residues. This CDR3 is CSARSGIYEQYF. The CDR3 nucleotides are TGCAGTGCCAGGTCGGGGATCTACGAGCAGTACTTC.

This clonotype was seen repeatedly, ten times or more. This chain uses TRBV6-2 or TRBV6-3 with TRBJ2-1; possible D gene TRBD2, 5 bases. The length of the CDR3 is 14 residues. Germline-derived CDR1 and CDR2 are MNHEY and SVGEGT. Trimming pared 6 bases from V and 1 base from J, leaving 10 bases between. The CDR3 sequence: CASSLEDSYNEQFF. CDR3 DNA sequence: TGTGCCAGCAGCTTGGAGGATTCCTACAATGAGCAGTTCTTC.

This clonotype showed up many times. The chain has TRBV7-2 and TRBJ2-7; 10 bases match TRBD1. The CDR3 spans 15 residues. Trimming at V came to 4 bases and at J to 4 bases, leaving 7 bases not matched to a gene. Germline V gives CDR1 SGHTA, CDR2 FQGNSA. Written as DNA, the CDR3 is TGTGCCAGCAGCTCCCGGACAGGGGGGAAATACGAGCAGTACTTC. Its protein is CASSSRTGGKYEQYF.

This clonotype was detected ten times or more. The chain employs TRBV6-5 and TRBJ1-5, with unresolved D. The CDR3 spans 15 residues. CDR1 and CDR2 from the germline V gene are MNHEY and SVGAGI. V lost 4 bases and J lost 0, with 10 bases in between. CDR3 protein: CASSSRGYSNQPQHF. The CDR3 nucleotides are TGTGCCAGCAGTTCTCGAGGTTATAGCAATCAGCCCCAGCATTTT.

The sample holds many counts of this clonotype. The chain uses TRBV7-9 and TRBJ2-7; D call uncertain. Trimming pared 0 bases from V and 1 base from J, leaving 7 bases between. This CDR3 is built from 14 residues. Germline CDR1 reads SEHNR; CDR2 reads FQNEAQ (reference sequence). The CDR3 nucleotides are TGTGCCAGCAGCTTAGCGCCAGCTTCCTACGAGCAGTACTTC. It encodes CASSLAPASYEQYF.

This clonotype was observed many times. A much larger clone lies one base from this, so it may be a read error. CDR3 protein: CASRGPGLGAYEQYF. The CDR3 coding sequence is TGTGCCAGCAGGGGTCCGGGGCTAGGCGCCTACGAGCAGTACTTC. The chain combines TRBV11-2 with TRBJ2-7; D tentatively reads TRBD1 or TRBD2 (5 bases each). Trimming pared 6 bases from V and 2 bases from J, leaving 17 bases between. Germline values: CDR1 SGHAT, CDR2 FQNNGV. The CDR3 runs 15 residues.

Many counts were recorded for this clonotype. The chain carries TRBV13 and TRBJ1-2; 12 nucleotides align to TRBD1. V trimming: 3 bases; J trimming: 6 bases; junction bases outside the gene matches: 2. CDR1 is PRHDT, CDR2 FYEKMQ, per germline (reference sequence). This CDR3 is built from 14 residues. The CDR3 region has the DNA TGTGCCAGCAGCTTCGGGACAGGGGGCAATGGCTACACCTTC. Residues: CASSFGTGGNGYTF.

V is TRBV7-9 and J is TRBJ2-1, with 12 nucleotides matching TRBD1. Trimming at V came to 5 bases and at J to 7 bases, leaving 9 bases not matched to a gene. This CDR3 has 16 residues. Germline V lookup: CDR1 SEHNR, CDR2 FQNEAQ (reference sequence). CDR3 coding DNA: TGTGCCAGCAGCACGGGACAGGGGGCGATATTGAATGAGCAGTTCTTC. This encodes CASSTGQGAILNEQFF.

This clonotype was counted many times. The CDR3 loop is CASGLGGTKEAFF. The DNA for the CDR3 is TGTGCTAGTGGTTTGGGAGGGACGAAGGAAGCTTTCTTT. This sequence joins TRBV12-5 and TRBJ1-1; a possible D gene is TRBD1 (5 bases). Looked up from germline, CDR1 is LGHNT and CDR2 is FRNRAP. This CDR3 has 13 amino acids. V was cut by 1 base and J by 8 bases, with 11 bases left in between.

This clonotype has only one observation. The chain employs TRBV19 and TRBJ2-3; 10 bases are shared with TRBD2. V was clipped by 5 bases and J by 6 bases; unmatched bases: 14. CDR1 and CDR2 from the germline V gene are LNHDA and SQIVND (reference sequence). The CDR3 covers 17 residues. Here the CDR3 reads CASSPWGSGGTVDTQYF. CDR3 in DNA: TGTGCCAGTAGTCCCTGGGGTAGCGGGGGGACCGTGGATACGCAGTATTTT.

This clonotype was seen only once. Given the absence of the conserved phenylalanine or tryptophan at the CDR3 end, a read error is likely. V is TRBV7-2 and J is TRBJ2-1; D may be TRBD2 (5 bases). CDR3 length: 12 amino acids. V was clipped by 11 bases and J by 4 bases, with 12 bases between them. The germline V gene has CDR1 SGHTA and CDR2 FQGNSA. DNA for the CDR3: TGTGCCGCAGGCCGCGGGTACAATGAGCAGTTCCTC. Amino acids: CAAGRGYNEQFL.

The chain uses TRBV9 and TRBJ2-5; D is unclear. Germline V gene data show CDR1 as SGDLS and CDR2 as YYNGEE. The V gene lost 0 bases and the J gene lost 1 base, with 13 bases spanning the gap. This CDR3 is built from 16 residues. The CDR3 loop is CASSVAVNTFQETQYF. DNA of the CDR3: TGTGCCAGCAGCGTAGCAGTGAACACTTTCCAAGAGACCCAGTACTTC. The variable domain in full, with the rest retrieved from reference TRBV9 and TRBJ2-5, is DSGVTQTPKHLITATGQRVTLRCSPRSGDLSVYWYQQSLDQGLQFLIQYYNGEERAKGNILERFSAQQFPDLHSELNLSSLELGDSALYFCASSVAVNTFQETQYFGPGTRLLVL.

This clonotype occurred many times. The rearrangement links TRBV5-6 to TRBJ2-5; no definite D call. CDR1 and CDR2 (germline): SGHDT, YYEEEE. This CDR3 is 16 amino acids long. V lost 4 bases and J 4 bases, leaving 20 bases between the germline ends. This CDR3 reads CASSPIRWAPGETQYF. Written as DNA, the CDR3 is TGTGCCAGCAGCCCCATACGGTGGGCCCCCGGAGAGACCCAGTACTTC.

The J gene is TRBJ1-4, the V gene TRBV14, with D hard to call. The germline V and J ends were trimmed by 0 bases and 1 base, with 12 bases remaining between them. This CDR3 contains 17 residues. Germline CDR1 is SGHDN and CDR2 is FVKESK. CDR3 residues: CASSQDFVDLTNEKLFF. Here the CDR3 DNA reads TGTGCCAGCAGCCAAGATTTCGTCGACTTAACTAATGAAAAACTGTTTTTT.

On this clonotype itself: This likely comes from a read error, as the CDR3 has no conserved phenylalanine or tryptophan at its end. The DNA is omitted, as the CDR3 cannot be located on it reliably, and the CDR3 follows TCRdb's listing. V and J are TRBV6-1 and TRBJ2-2; no DNA check was done on the table's D call, TRBD1. The germline V gene has CDR1 MNHNS and CDR2 SASEGT. The CDR3 totals 17 residues, both ends included. CDR3 protein: CASSGSRDRGNTGELFL.

This clonotype has at least ten counts. The chain recombines TRBV11-2 with TRBJ2-3; D gene unclear. The V end lost 1 base, the J end lost 3 bases, and 5 bases lay between the germline ends. CDR3 length equals 13 residues. From germline, CDR1 is SGHAT and CDR2 FQNNGV. CDR3 in amino acids: CASSLVMTDTQYF. The DNA for the CDR3 is TGTGCCAGCAGCTTAGTCATGACAGATACGCAGTATTTT.

To note about this clonotype: The junction and the germline gene differ at one end; a read error may be behind it. This rearrangement joins TRBV10-2 to TRBJ2-4; D might be TRBD2 (6 bases). This CDR3 has 15 amino acids. Germline CDR1 reads WSHSY; CDR2 reads SAAADI. The CDR3 spells CVSSEALAPKNIRYF. CDR3 sequence (DNA): TGCGTCAGCAGTGAGGCACTAGCCCCCAAAAACATTCGGTACTTC.

About this clonotype: The junction departs from the called germline gene at one end, perhaps through a read error. This chain joins TRBV12-3 or TRBV12-4 and TRBJ2-5; a weak D match, TRBD1 (6 bases). This CDR3 is 16 amino acids long. The CDR3 reads CTSGTALTGQGETQYF. The CDR3 DNA follows: TGTACCAGCGGTACCGCCTTAACAGGGCAGGGAGAGACCCAGTACTTC.

The table lists this clonotype with a few counts. The chain joins TRBV7-6 to TRBJ1-1; the D gene is possibly TRBD1 (5 bases). From germline, CDR1 is SGHVS and CDR2 FNYEAQ. Trimming removed 4 bases at V and 5 bases at J, with 14 bases between. The length of the CDR3 is 14 residues. DNA for the CDR3: TGTGCCAGCAGCTCCCTAGGGGCTCGGACTGAAGCTTTCTTT. This sequence encodes CASSSLGARTEAFF.

This clonotype occurred many times. The CDR3 sequence is CASSTPEGSEKLFF. CDR3 DNA sequence: TGTGCCAGCAGTACGCCAGAAGGTTCTGAAAAACTGTTTTTT. V gene TRBV7-9 combines with J gene TRBJ1-4; no firm D call. The ends were cut back, 6 bases at V and 7 bases at J, with 15 bases in the middle. Germline CDR1 and CDR2: SEHNR and FQNEAQ (reference sequence). The CDR3 is 14 amino acids.

The chain employs TRBV13 and TRBJ2-5; no clear D gene. Trimming cost V 0 bases and J 3 bases, with 5 bases left between them. The CDR3 totals 13 residues. The germline V gene has CDR1 PRHDT and CDR2 FYEKMQ (reference sequence). CDR3 nucleotide sequence: TGTGCCAGCAGCTTAGGCGGTGAAGAGACCCAGTACTTC. Its protein product is CASSLGGEETQYF.

As to this clonotype: One end of the junction fails to match germline, which may point to a read error. V is TRBV10-1 and J is TRBJ2-1; no firm D call. From germline, CDR1 is WNHNN and CDR2 SYGVQD (reference sequence). CDR3 length equals 16 residues. This CDR3 reads CASSPPGWSSYNEQFF. CDR3 DNA: TGTGCCAGCTCACCACCGGGCTGGAGCTCCTACAATGAGCAGTTCTTC.

This clonotype was observed many times. The chain joins TRBV20-1 to TRBJ1-1, with TRBD1 matching over 7 bases. The CDR3 covers 15 residues. Trimming cost V 6 bases and J 4 bases; bases outside gene matches: 14. Looked up from germline, CDR1 is DFQATT and CDR2 is SNEGSKA (reference sequence). The CDR3 sequence is CSAEGSPDRATEAFF. CDR3 nucleotides: TGCAGTGCGGAGGGGTCCCCCGACAGGGCCACTGAAGCTTTCTTT.

The chain joins TRBV20-1 to TRBJ1-6; D might be TRBD1 (6 bases). Germline CDR1 reads DFQATT; CDR2 reads SNEGSKA (reference sequence). This CDR3 spans 16 amino acids. The V end lost 6 bases, the J end lost 10 bases, and 25 bases lay between the germline ends. CDR3 in amino acids: CSASPPTQGGRSPLHF. Written as DNA, the CDR3 is TGCAGTGCCTCCCCTCCGACACAGGGTGGGCGGTCACCCCTCCACTTT.